This is a list of T cell receptor beta chains from one sample in a study of siplizumab effects on memory and regulatory T cells. TCRdb's table, derived via immunoSEQ multiplex PCR, lists solely in-frame clones and lacks some. The sample lists 6,000 to 6,500 clones; about 60% were seen once. Sample: effector memory CD8+ T cells sorted from blood. The source of these receptors is a human donor in good health. CDR3s leave out the opening cysteine and the closing phenylalanine or tryptophan. Each record gives: J gene, V gene, CDR3 protein.

TRBJ2-7 TRBV28 ASSPGGRPYEQY
TRBJ1-2 TRBV6-4 ASSEGSSGGGYT
TRBJ1-1 TRBV7-3 ASSFGNTEAF
TRBJ1-1 TRBV18 ASSPRDRAEAF
TRBJ1-5 TRBV5-1 ASSAGRVNQPQH
TRBJ2-2 TRBV25-1 ASRGDRDTGELF
TRBJ1-5 TRBV6-1 ASSDGGEQPQH
TRBJ2-7 TRBV30 AWSPGNYEQY
TRBJ2-7 TRBV6-6 ASSYSGAYEQY
TRBJ2-6 TRBV15 ATSRSASSGANVLT
TRBJ1-6 TRBV28 ASSPVTGGGSPLH
TRBJ2-7 TRBV6-5 ASSSGFGVYEQY
TRBJ2-5 TRBV10-3 ATSGTSGGAMVETQY
TRBJ1-2 TRBV6-5 ASRMQTGGADGYT
TRBJ2-1 TRBV9 ASSAQSGGPYNEQF
TRBJ2-6 TRBV19 ASSINRNSGANVLT
TRBJ1-2 TRBV7-9 ASSPLPLTTYIRGYT
TRBJ2-1 TRBV6-4 ASSDSAGYNEQF
TRBJ2-7 TRBV6-1 ASSEYGPPYEQY
TRBJ1-1 TRBV7-9 ASSLALREEAF
TRBJ2-1 TRBV19 ASSIAEGVINEQF
TRBJ2-2 TRBV4-1 ASSQLANTGELF
TRBJ1-6 TRBV19 ASSIGGTYNSPLH
TRBJ2-7 TRBV4-2 ASSQGTSGDSYEQY
TRBJ2-7 TRBV6-1 ASSDDQGPYEQY
TRBJ1-1 TRBV15 ATSFQDGNTEAF
TRBJ2-3 TRBV28 ASSSYRDRGADTQY
TRBJ1-2 TRBV27 ASRGIDYGYT
TRBJ2-7 TRBV5-4 ASSQDGVRDRVYEQY
TRBJ2-2 TRBV6-4 ASSAGTGNTGELF
TRBJ2-3 TRBV7-9 ASSGGLTDTQY
TRBJ2-3 TRBV25-1 ASSEYALTDTQY
TRBJ1-1 TRBV27 ASSLSGYTEAF
TRBJ1-1 TRBV19 ASSYQVRTEAF
TRBJ2-2 TRBV10-3 AISETDTGELF
TRBJ2-4 TRBV19 ASSISVIAKNIQY
TRBJ2-3 TRBV6-4 ASSEGVGERDTQY
TRBJ2-3 TRBV6-6 ASSYSGVTDTQY
TRBJ1-2 TRBV2 ASSERSAYGYT
TRBJ2-1 TRBV13 ASSPLLKDSYNEQF
TRBJ2-5 TRBV12-5 ASGPWNPGTQY
TRBJ1-6 TRBV5-1 ASSLPPGHNSPLH
TRBJ2-3 TRBV2 ASMVGGQVRADTQY
TRBJ2-3 TRBV9 ASSVGWGTGADTQY
TRBJ2-1 TRBV7-8 ASSLSGSYNEQF
TRBJ1-2 TRBV19 ASSIITGGDGYT
TRBJ2-1 TRBV7-3 ASSASPTTRQDEQF
TRBJ1-1 TRBV14 ASSQAGATEAF
TRBJ2-2 TRBV7-6 ASSLEVGTGELF
TRBJ1-6 TRBV6-1 ASSDGAGGPSPLH
TRBJ1-3 TRBV11-2 ASSVPYSGNTIY
TRBJ1-5 TRBV28 ADRQENQPQH
TRBJ2-7 TRBV30 AWSFGPATQGYEQY